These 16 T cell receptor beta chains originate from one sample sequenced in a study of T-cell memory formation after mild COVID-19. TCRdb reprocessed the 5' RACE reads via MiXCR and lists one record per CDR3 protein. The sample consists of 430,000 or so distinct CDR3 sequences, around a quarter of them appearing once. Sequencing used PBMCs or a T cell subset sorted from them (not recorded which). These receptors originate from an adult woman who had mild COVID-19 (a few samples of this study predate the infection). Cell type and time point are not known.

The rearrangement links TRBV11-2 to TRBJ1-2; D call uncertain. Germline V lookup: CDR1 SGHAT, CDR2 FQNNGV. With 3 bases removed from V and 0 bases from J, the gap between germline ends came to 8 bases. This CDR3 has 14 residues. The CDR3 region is CASSFRVTNYGYTF. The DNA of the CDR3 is TGTGCCAGCAGCTTCCGAGTGACTAACTATGGCTACACCTTC.

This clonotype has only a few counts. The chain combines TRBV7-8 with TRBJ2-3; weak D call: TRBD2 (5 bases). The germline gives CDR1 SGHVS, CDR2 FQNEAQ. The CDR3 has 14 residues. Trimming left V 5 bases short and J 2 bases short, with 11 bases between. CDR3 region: CASSRSEITDTQYF. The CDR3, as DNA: TGTGCCAGCAGCCGTAGCGAGATCACAGATACGCAGTATTTT.

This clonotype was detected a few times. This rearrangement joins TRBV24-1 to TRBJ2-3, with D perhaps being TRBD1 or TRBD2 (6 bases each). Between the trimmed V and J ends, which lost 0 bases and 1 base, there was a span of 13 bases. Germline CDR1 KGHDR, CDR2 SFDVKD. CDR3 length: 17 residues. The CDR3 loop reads CATSDLSQGRRTDTQYF. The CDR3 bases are TGTGCCACCAGTGATTTGAGCCAGGGGAGGCGCACAGATACGCAGTATTTT.

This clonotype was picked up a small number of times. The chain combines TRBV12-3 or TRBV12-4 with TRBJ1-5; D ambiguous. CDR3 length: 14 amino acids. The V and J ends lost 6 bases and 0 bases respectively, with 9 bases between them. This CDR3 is CASSETDSNQPQHF. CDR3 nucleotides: TGTGCCAGCAGCGAAACAGATAGCAATCAGCCCCAGCATTTT.

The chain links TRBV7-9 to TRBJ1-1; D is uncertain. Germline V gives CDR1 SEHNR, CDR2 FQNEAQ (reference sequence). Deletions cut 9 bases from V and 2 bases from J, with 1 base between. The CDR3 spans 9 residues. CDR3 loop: CASNTEAFF. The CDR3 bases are TGTGCCAGTAACACTGAAGCTTTCTTT.

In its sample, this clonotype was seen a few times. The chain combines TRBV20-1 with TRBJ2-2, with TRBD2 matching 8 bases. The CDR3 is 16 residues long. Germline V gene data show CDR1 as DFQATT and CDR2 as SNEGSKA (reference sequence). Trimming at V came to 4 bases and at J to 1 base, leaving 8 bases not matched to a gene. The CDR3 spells CSATGDGRVNTGELFF. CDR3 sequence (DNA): TGCAGTGCTACCGGGGACGGGAGGGTGAACACCGGGGAGCTGTTTTTT.

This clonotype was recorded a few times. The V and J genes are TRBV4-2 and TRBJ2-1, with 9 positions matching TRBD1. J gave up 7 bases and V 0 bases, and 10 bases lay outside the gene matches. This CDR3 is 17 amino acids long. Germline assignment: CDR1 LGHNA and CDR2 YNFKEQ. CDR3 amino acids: CASSQDLQGAMGNEQFF. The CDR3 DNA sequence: TGTGCCAGCAGCCAAGATCTACAGGGGGCCATGGGAAATGAGCAGTTCTTC.

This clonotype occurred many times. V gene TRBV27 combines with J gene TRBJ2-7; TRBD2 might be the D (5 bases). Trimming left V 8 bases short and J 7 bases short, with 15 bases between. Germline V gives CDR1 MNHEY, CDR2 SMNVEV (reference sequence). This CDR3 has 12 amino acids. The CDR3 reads CASPQPRGEQYF. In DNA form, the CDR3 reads TGTGCCAGCCCCCAACCTCGAGGGGAGCAGTACTTC.

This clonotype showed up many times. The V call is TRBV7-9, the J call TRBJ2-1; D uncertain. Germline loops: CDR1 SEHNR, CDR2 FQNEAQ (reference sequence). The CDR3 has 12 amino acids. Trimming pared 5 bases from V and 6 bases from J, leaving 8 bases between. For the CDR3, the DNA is TGTGCCAGCAGCCTAAGTCTCAATGAGCAGTTCTTC. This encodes CASSLSLNEQFF.

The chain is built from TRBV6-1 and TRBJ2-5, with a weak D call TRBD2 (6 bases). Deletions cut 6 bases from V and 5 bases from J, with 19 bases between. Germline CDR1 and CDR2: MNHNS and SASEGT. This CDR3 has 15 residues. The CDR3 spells CASSLAGPGGETQYF. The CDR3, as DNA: TGTGCCAGCAGCCTCGCGGGCCCTGGGGGGGAGACCCAGTACTTC.

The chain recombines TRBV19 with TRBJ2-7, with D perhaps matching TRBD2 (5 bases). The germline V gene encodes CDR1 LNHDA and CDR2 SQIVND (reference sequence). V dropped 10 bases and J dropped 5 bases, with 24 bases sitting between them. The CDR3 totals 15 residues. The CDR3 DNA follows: TGTGCCACCCCTAACGGACGGCTACTAGGGAACGAGCAGTACTTC. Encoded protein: CATPNGRLLGNEQYF.

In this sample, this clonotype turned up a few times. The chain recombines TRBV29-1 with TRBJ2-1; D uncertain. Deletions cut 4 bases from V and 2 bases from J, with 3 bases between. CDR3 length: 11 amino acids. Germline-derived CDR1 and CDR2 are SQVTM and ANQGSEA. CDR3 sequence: CSVGAYNEQFF. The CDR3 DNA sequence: TGCAGCGTTGGGGCCTACAATGAGCAGTTCTTC.

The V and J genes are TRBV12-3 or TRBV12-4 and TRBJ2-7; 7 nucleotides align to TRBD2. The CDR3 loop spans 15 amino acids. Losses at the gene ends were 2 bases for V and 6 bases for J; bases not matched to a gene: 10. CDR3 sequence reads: CASSLFSSGRVEQYF. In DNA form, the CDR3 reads TGTGCCAGCAGTTTATTCAGTAGCGGGCGGGTCGAGCAGTACTTC.

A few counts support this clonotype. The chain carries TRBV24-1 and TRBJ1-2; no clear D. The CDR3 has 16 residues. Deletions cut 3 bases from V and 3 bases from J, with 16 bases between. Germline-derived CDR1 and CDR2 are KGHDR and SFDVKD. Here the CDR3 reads CATSDRGSPLDYGYTF. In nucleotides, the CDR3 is TGTGCCACCAGTGATAGAGGAAGCCCCCTGGACTATGGCTACACCTTC.

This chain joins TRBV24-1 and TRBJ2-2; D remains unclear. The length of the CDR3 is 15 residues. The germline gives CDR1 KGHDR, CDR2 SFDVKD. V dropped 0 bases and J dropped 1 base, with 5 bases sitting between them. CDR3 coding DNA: TGTGCCACCAGTGATTTGCCTCTGAACACCGGGGAGCTGTTTTTT. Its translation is CATSDLPLNTGELFF.

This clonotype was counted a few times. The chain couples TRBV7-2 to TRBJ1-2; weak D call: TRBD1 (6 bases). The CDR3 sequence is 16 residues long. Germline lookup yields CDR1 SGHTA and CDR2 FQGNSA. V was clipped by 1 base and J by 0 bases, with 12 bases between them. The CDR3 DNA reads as TGTGCCAGCAGCTTAGGGTCCCCAGGGGCTAACTATGGCTACACCTTC. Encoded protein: CASSLGSPGANYGYTF.